The TCR beta chain described here comes from a study of Ad26.COV2.S vaccination and SARS-CoV-2 variants. Across the whole study: This donor came from the COV1001 trial of Ad26.COV2.S.

The treatment here: roughly 20 received Ad26.COV2.S at low or high dose, single or two shots; about five received placebo; per-sample allocation not given. Samples came from day 63 after the first vaccine or placebo injection. CDR1 and CDR2 (germline): MNHEY, SVGAGI. The ends were cut back, 2 bases at V and 6 bases at J, with 11 bases in the middle. This CDR3 has 14 amino acids. The repertoire was sequenced with immunoSEQ multiplex PCR; TCRdb's copy has only in-frame clones and lacks some. This sample has around 450,000 clones, with about 88% found just once. The TCR sequence derives from a person between 18 and 59 years old who received the Ad26.COV2.S COVID-19 vaccine or a placebo. The specimen comprised peripheral blood, sampled in a trial of Ad26.COV2.S vaccine versus placebo. The chain carries TRBV6-5 and TRBJ2-1, with D unclear. CDR3 region: CASSYGTRANEQFF. The CDR3 region has the DNA TGTGCCAGCAGTTACGGTACTCGGGCCAATGAGCAGTTCTTC.